Following are 10 T cell receptor beta chains from one sample sequenced in a study of cytomegalovirus exposure and HLA in healthy donors. The PCR had 60 Vbeta and 13 Jbeta primers. Data came from immunoSEQ multiplex PCR; TCRdb stores just in-frame clones and leaves some out. This sample has about 200,000 clones, with roughly 77% found just once. Sequencing input: PBMCs. Receptors were obtained from a woman in her forties or fifties in good health and CMV-seronegative.

The J gene is TRBJ2-2, the V gene TRBV5-1, with 7 bases fitting TRBD2. CDR1 is SGHRS, CDR2 YFSETQ, per germline. This CDR3 is built from 16 residues. The junction had 6 bases not matched to a gene; V was cut back by 0 bases and J by 4 bases. The CDR3 reads CASSLGGRASTGELFF. As DNA, the CDR3 is TGCGCCAGCAGCTTGGGGGGGAGGGCCAGCACCGGGGAGCTGTTTTTT.

V usage is TRBV6-5 and J usage is TRBJ1-2, with 9 positions matching TRBD1. The CDR3 runs 16 residues. Germline loops: CDR1 MNHEY, CDR2 SVGAGI. J gave up 3 bases and V 4 bases, and 9 bases lay outside the gene matches. CDR3 region: CASSSKPGQGHYGYTF. The CDR3 coding sequence is TGTGCCAGCAGTTCGAAACCGGGACAGGGTCACTATGGCTACACCTTC.

This clone has just one count. The chain uses TRBV27 and TRBJ1-1; D is unclear. CDR1 is MNHEY and CDR2 is SMNVEV in the germline V gene (reference sequence). The CDR3 extends over 13 amino acids. Trimming removed 2 bases from V and 12 bases from J, with 16 bases in between. The CDR3 loop is CASSLEGFTTTFF. For the CDR3, the DNA is TGTGCCAGCAGTTTAGAGGGATTCACGACTACTTTCTTT.

A single count supports this clone. V usage is TRBV5-1 and J usage is TRBJ2-2, with TRBD2 matching over 11 bases. The CDR3 has 16 amino acids. CDR1 and CDR2 from the germline V gene are SGHRS and YFSETQ. The V gene end was trimmed by 4 bases and the J gene end by 7 bases; junction bases not matched to a gene: 9. CDR3 nucleotides: TGCGCCAGCAGCCCTCTGACTAGCGGGACTTACGGGGAGCTGTTTTTT. This encodes CASSPLTSGTYGELFF.

The chain is built from TRBV18 and TRBJ1-5, with D possibly TRBD1 on 6 matching bases. The CDR3 runs 16 residues. Germline-derived CDR1 and CDR2 are KGHSH and LQKENI. V was trimmed by 3 bases and J by 1 base, leaving 13 bases between them. The CDR3 region is CASSPIGRGSNQPQHF. CDR3 nucleotide sequence: TGTGCCAGCTCACCGATCGGCAGGGGAAGCAATCAGCCCCAGCATTTT.

The rearrangement uses TRBV15 and TRBJ2-4; D is uncertain. The CDR3 has 12 amino acids. Trimming removed 0 bases at V and 15 bases at J, with 12 bases between. From germline, CDR1 is LNHNV and CDR2 YYDKDF (reference sequence). This chain's CDR3 is CATSREYNSGYF. The DNA of the CDR3 is TGTGCCACCAGCAGAGAATATAATTCGGGGTACTTC. The full variable domain, its missing parts supplied by reference TRBV15 and TRBJ2-4, is DAMVIQNPRYQVTQFGKPVTLSCSQTLNHNVMYWYQQKSSQAPKLLFHYYDKDFNNEADTPDNFQSRRPNTSFCFLDIRSPGLGDTAMYLCATSREYNSGYFGAGTRLSVL.

The rearrangement links TRBV29-1 to TRBJ2-3; D is ambiguous. The CDR3 sequence is 12 residues long. Trimming pared 2 bases from V and 3 bases from J, leaving 6 bases between. Germline V gene sequence: CDR1 SQVTM, CDR2 ANQGSEA. CDR3 nucleotides: TGCAGCGTTGAAAGAGGAACAGATACGCAGTATTTT. It encodes CSVERGTDTQYF.

CDR3 DNA: TGCAGCGTGAGACAGGCGGTTCAAGAGACCCAGTACTTC. Protein sequence: CSVRQAVQETQYF. This chain uses TRBV29-1 with TRBJ2-5; D might be TRBD1 (6 bases). The CDR3 covers 13 residues. Germline loops: CDR1 SQVTM, CDR2 ANQGSEA. V shed 6 bases and J shed 2 bases, with 13 bases lying between them. Together with reference TRBV29-1 and TRBJ2-5, the CDR3 gives the full variable domain: SAVISQKPSRDICQRGTSLTIQCQVDSQVTMMFWYRQQPGQSLTLIATANQGSEATYESGFVIDKFPISRPNLTFSTLTVSNMSPEDSSIYLCSVRQAVQETQYFGPGTRLLVL.

The chain is built from TRBV7-8 and TRBJ2-1; D unresolved. The CDR3 contains 12 residues. The V and J ends lost 1 base and 7 bases respectively, with 5 bases between them. Germline lookup yields CDR1 SGHVS and CDR2 FQNEAQ. The CDR3 loop is CASSLVMNEQFF. CDR3 bases: TGTGCCAGCAGCTTAGTTATGAATGAGCAGTTCTTC.

The CDR3: CASSLNGDTGELFF. CDR3 nucleotides: TGCGCCAGCAGCTTAAACGGGGACACCGGGGAGCTGTTTTTT. This chain links TRBV5-1 with TRBJ2-2; D is possibly TRBD2 (5 bases). V lost 2 bases and J 3 bases, leaving 8 bases between the germline ends. The CDR3 spans 14 residues. CDR1 and CDR2 (germline): SGHRS, YFSETQ.